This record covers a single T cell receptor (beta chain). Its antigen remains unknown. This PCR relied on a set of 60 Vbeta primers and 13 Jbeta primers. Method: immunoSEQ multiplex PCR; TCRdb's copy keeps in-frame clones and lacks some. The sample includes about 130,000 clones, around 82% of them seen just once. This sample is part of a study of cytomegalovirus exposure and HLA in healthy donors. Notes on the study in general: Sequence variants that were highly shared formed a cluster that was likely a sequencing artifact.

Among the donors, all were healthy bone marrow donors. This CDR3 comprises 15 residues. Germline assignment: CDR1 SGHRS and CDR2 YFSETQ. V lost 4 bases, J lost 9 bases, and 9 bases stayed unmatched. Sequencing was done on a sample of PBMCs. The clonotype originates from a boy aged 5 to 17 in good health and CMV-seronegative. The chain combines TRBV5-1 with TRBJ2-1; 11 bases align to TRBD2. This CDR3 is CASSQQLAGVFEQFF. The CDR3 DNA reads TGCGCCAGCAGCCAACAACTAGCGGGGGTCTTTGAGCAGTTCTTC.